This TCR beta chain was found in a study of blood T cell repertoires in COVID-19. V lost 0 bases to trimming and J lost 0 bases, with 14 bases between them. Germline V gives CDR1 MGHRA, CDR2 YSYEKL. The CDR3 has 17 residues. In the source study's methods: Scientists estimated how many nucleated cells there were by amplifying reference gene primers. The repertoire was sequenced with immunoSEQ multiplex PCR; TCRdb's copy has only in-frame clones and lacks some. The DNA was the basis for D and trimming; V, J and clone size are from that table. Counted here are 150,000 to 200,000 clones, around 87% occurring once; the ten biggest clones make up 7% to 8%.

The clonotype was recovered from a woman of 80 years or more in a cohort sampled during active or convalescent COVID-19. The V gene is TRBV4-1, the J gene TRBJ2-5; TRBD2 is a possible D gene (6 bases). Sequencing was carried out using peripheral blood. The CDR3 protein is CASSQEEVGGDQETQYF. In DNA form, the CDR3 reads TGCGCCAGCAGCCAAGAAGAGGTGGGCGGGGACCAAGAGACCCAGTACTTC.